This TCR beta chain was sequenced during a study of T cells after yellow fever vaccination. At least ten counts were recorded for this clonotype. Its antigen is unidentified. Whole-study results and caveats: Most primary-vaccination clones reappeared after the booster (approximately 97% CD4, roughly 88% CD8). The secondary T-cell response peaked on day 5, not day 15, but was weaker.

Germline V CDR1 and CDR2: WSHSY, SAAADI. Trimming cost V 8 bases and J 0 bases; bases outside gene matches: 7. The CDR3 contains 14 residues. UMIs were added to TCR cDNA along with a universal primer site when it was made by 5'RACE template switching. TCRdb reanalysed the 5' RACE reads using MiXCR and keeps one entry per CDR3 protein. The table shows some 150,000 distinct CDR3 sequences, with approximately 6.6% occurring only once. The sequence derives from a young man who received the YFV17D yellow fever vaccine. Sequencing used CD4+ T cells sorted from PBMCs, obtained 10 days after the yellow fever booster vaccination. The chain has TRBV10-2 and TRBJ2-7; 7 nucleotides align to TRBD2. The CDR3 protein is CASVGEGHSYEQYF. DNA of the CDR3: TGCGCCAGCGTCGGGGAGGGGCACTCCTACGAGCAGTACTTC.